This T cell receptor (beta chain) appears in the sequencing data of a study of T cell responses to AZD1222 COVID-19 vaccine. Broader study findings: The span of vaccine-associated CD4 TCRs extended across spike, with dominance at 160-218 and 743-854.

Points on this clone: Its antigen is unidentified.

Germline CDR1 is MGHRA and CDR2 is YSYEKL. V was clipped by 3 bases and J by 7 bases, with 10 bases between them. This CDR3 spans 13 amino acids. Produced via immunoSEQ multiplex PCR; TCRdb's table is partial and in-frame only. The sample contains more than 80,000 clones, 80% to 90% of which appear only once. This material consisted of peripheral blood, taken 28 days after the second AZD1222 dose. The V call is TRBV4-1, the J call TRBJ2-1, with D unclear. This sequence was found in an adult who received the AZD1222 COVID-19 vaccine. CDR3 in DNA: TGCGCCAGCAGCCAGGTTCTAGGGAATGAGCAGTTCTTC. Residues: CASSQVLGNEQFF.